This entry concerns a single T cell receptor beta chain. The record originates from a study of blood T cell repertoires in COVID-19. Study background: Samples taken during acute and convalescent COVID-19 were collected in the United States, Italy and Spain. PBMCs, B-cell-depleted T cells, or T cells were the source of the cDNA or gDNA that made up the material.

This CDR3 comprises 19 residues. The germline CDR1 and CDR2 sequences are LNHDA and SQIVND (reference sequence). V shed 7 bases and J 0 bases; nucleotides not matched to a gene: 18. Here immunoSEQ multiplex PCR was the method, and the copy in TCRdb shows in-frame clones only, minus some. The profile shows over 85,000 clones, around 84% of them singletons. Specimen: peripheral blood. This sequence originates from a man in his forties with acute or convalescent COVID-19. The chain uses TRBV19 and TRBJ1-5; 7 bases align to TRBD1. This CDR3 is CASTLSSADRIYSNQPQHF. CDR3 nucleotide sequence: TGTGCCAGTACCCTGTCCTCGGCGGACAGGATCTATAGCAATCAGCCCCAGCATTTT.